This paragraph reports one T cell receptor beta chain. Here immunoSEQ multiplex PCR was the method, and the copy in TCRdb shows in-frame clones only, minus some. The sample has tens of thousands of clones; around nine tenths are singletons. The sample originates from a study of technical replicates of blood from four donors. Sequences were obtained from PBMCs. The sequence came from a human donor in good health. Some clones in this sample may be carry-over from other donors' samples.

Here the CDR3 reads CASSLAQGAKNIQYF. The CDR3 nucleotides read TGCGCCAGCAGCTTGGCCCAGGGGGCCAAAAACATTCAGTACTTC. This rearrangement joins TRBV5-1 to TRBJ2-4, with D perhaps matching TRBD1 (6 bases). Between the trimmed V and J ends, which lost 0 bases and 1 base, there was a span of 8 bases. CDR1 is SGHRS, CDR2 YFSETQ, per germline. The CDR3 is 15 amino acids.